The present T cell receptor beta chain was sequenced within a study of blood T cell repertoires in COVID-19 (dated by TCRdb to 2018 to 2020). Looking at the study overall: The collaborator samples originated in the United States, Italy and Spain and spanned the acute and convalescent phases of COVID-19. A freely available public database, intended as a resource for researchers studying the immune response to SARS-CoV-2, is where the repertoires were released. Deeply sampled blood TCRbeta repertoires from subjects exposed to, actively infected with, or recovered from COVID-19 were included in the dataset. Samples came from the ongoing ImmuneRACE study (first 160 participants) plus 1,254 subjects from 6 global collaborators. The prospective study material was composed of cDNA or gDNA derived from T cells, B-cell-depleted T cells, or PBMCs. Sample metadata almost always included a de-identified subject ID, COVID-19 status, age in years and sex. Where available, HLA class I and class II types were taken from metadata supplied by the sample provider and were not determined by assay-based typing. The investigation overall reported the following: The amount of clinical and demographic metadata varied by source and participant and was provided uncurated.

TCRbeta CDR3 regions were amplified from genomic DNA using the immunoSEQ Assay, a bias-controlled multiplex PCR. On the study's bioinformatics: Nucleated cell counts per sample were estimated from amplification of reference gene primers within the assay. To quantify the absolute abundance of each unique TCRbeta CDR3 rearrangement, sequence reads were collapsed and filtered. For each sample, productive Simpson clonality was calculated as the square root of Simpson's diversity index over productive rearrangements. TCRdb holds this immuneACCESS table with in-frame rearrangements only. Some clones are missing; in checked studies, unresolved V genes explain under half, and the rest has no known cause. D and trimming were read from the DNA, whereas the V and J calls and clone size are those reported in that table. The sample table records 150,000 to 200,000 clones; 60% to 85% of these occur just once. Clones ranked in the top ten supply roughly 17% of the sample.

Collaborating institutions collected whole blood in K2EDTA tubes following their own protocols. For TCRbeta analysis, collaborators shipped samples in one of three forms: frozen whole blood, isolated PBMCs, or DNA extracted from either of those sample types. Concerning this clone itself: The specificity of this receptor is unknown. Base qualities are not at hand, and no much larger clone is one base apart.

Spanning cysteine to phenylalanine, the CDR3 consists of 12 amino acids. The entry retains the CDR3 DNA only, 36 bases that are in frame from base 1. V sheds 6 bases and J sheds 7 bases, leaving 12 bases between their ends. The TCR sequence derives from a man aged 55-75 years with active or convalescent COVID-19. Input material: peripheral blood. Rearrangement joined TRBV12-3 or TRBV12-4 to TRBJ1-1; TRBD1 is perhaps the D gene, given 5 matching bases. The DNA sequence is as follows: TGTGCCAGCAGCTGGGACTTGAATGAAGCTTTCTTT. It encodes CASSWDLNEAFF.